This passage covers 25 T cell receptor beta chains from one sample sequenced in a study of blood T cells in healthy people across ages. For the second PCR, which ran for roughly 6 to 11 cycles, a sample-barcoded 5' primer and a J-beta primer mix were used. TCRdb ran MiXCR on the 5' RACE reads and lists one entry per CDR3 protein. The data show some 920,000 distinct CDR3 sequences, roughly 51% seen once. What was sequenced was blood. These receptors were obtained from a woman aged 55-69 years in good health.

J is TRBJ1-6 and V is TRBV15; 8 bases line up with TRBD1. V dropped 5 bases and J dropped 9; count of bases not matched to a gene: 9. Looked up from germline, CDR1 is LNHNV and CDR2 is YYDKDF (reference sequence). The CDR3 spans 15 residues. The CDR3 spells CATSARGLGLSPLHF. The CDR3 nucleotides read TGTGCCACCAGCGCCAGGGGGCTGGGACTTTCACCCCTCCACTTT.

V usage is TRBV29-1 and J usage is TRBJ2-7, with TRBD1 identical over 8 bases. The CDR3 is 12 residues long. Germline V lookup: CDR1 SQVTM, CDR2 ANQGSEA. V lost 6 bases to trimming and J lost 6 bases; unmatched junction nucleotides: 7. This CDR3 is CSVSGTGGEQYF. Here the CDR3 DNA reads TGCAGCGTCTCCGGGACAGGAGGCGAGCAGTACTTC.

Comments on this clonotype: The junction differs from germline at one of its ends, possibly a read error. The chain combines TRBV10-3 with TRBJ2-5; 9 nucleotides align to TRBD1. This CDR3 region has 15 residues. Germline V gene data show CDR1 as ENHRY and CDR2 as SYGVKD. The CDR3 sequence is CTISEGDRVQETQYF. The CDR3 DNA is TGTACCATCAGTGAGGGGGACAGGGTCCAAGAGACCCAGTACTTC.

With respect to this clonotype: The junction shows a germline mismatch at one end, possibly a read error. This chain connects TRBV2 to TRBJ2-7; 9 bases align to TRBD2. CDR1 and CDR2 from the germline V gene are SNHLY and FYNNEI. This CDR3 has 15 amino acids. CDR3 sequence: CAGSALAGAPYEQYF. The DNA of the CDR3 is TGTGCCGGCAGTGCCTTAGCGGGAGCTCCCTACGAGCAGTACTTC.

V and J are TRBV5-1 and TRBJ2-1; TRBD2 agrees at 10 bases. Germline CDR1 SGHRS, CDR2 YFSETQ. V lost 3 bases and J lost 10; bases outside the gene matches: 4. The CDR3 extends over 13 amino acids. The CDR3 protein is CASSSGLAAEQFF. CDR3 in DNA: TGCGCCAGCAGCTCCGGACTAGCGGCCGAGCAGTTCTTC.

The chain joins TRBV30 to TRBJ1-2; tentative D call: TRBD1 (6 bases). The CDR3 length is 12 residues. V lost 1 base and J 8 bases, leaving 11 bases between the germline ends. Germline V gives CDR1 GTSNPN, CDR2 SVGIG (reference sequence). The DNA of the CDR3 is TGTGCCTGGAGTGCTGCAGGGGAAGGCTACACCTTC. Amino acids: CAWSAAGEGYTF.

This chain connects TRBV7-2 to TRBJ1-4, with D perhaps matching TRBD1 (5 bases). Germline values: CDR1 SGHTA, CDR2 FQGNSA. Trimming shortened V by 5 bases and J by 5 bases, and 15 bases separated the two germline ends. CDR3 size: 15 residues. The DNA of the CDR3 is TGTGCCAGCAGCCCTGACCGGGGGGGAAATGAAAAACTGTTTTTT. It specifies CASSPDRGGNEKLFF.

CDR3 nucleotide sequence: TGTGCCAGCAGTGCCGGACTAGCGGCTGTCTGGAATGAGCAGTACTTC. It encodes CASSAGLAAVWNEQYF. The chain joins TRBV2 to TRBJ2-5; 10 bases agree with TRBD2. V was clipped by 4 bases and J by 11 bases; unmatched bases: 16. Germline CDR1 is SNHLY and CDR2 is FYNNEI. CDR3 length: 16 amino acids.

The V and J genes are TRBV7-2 and TRBJ2-1, with D perhaps matching TRBD1 (5 bases). CDR1 is SGHTA and CDR2 is FQGNSA in the germline V gene. The CDR3 sequence is 17 residues long. Between the trimmed V and J ends, which lost 1 base and 2 bases, there was a span of 15 bases. The CDR3 bases are TGTGCCAGCAGCTTAGTCCCTAGGGCGGACACCTACAATGAGCAGTTCTTC. This gives the protein CASSLVPRADTYNEQFF.

For this clonotype: No DNA is shown, since the ends of the CDR3 on it are uncertain; the CDR3 is the one TCRdb lists. CDR3 in amino acids: CSAFARGSGSNQPLHF. The chain joins TRBV20-1 to TRBJ1-5; the DNA was not used to check the table's D call, TRBD1. The CDR3 length is 16 residues, termini included. The V gene's germline CDR1 is DFQATT and CDR2 SNEGSKA (reference sequence).

This clonotype was counted once. The V and J genes are TRBV15 and TRBJ2-3; D tentatively fits TRBD1 or TRBD2 (6 bases each). CDR1 is LNHNV and CDR2 is YYDKDF in the germline V gene (reference sequence). This CDR3 contains 16 residues. Trimming cost V 2 bases and J 0 bases, with 12 bases left between them. CDR3 sequence reads: CATSRPRGPSTDTQYF. CDR3 nucleotides: TGTGCCACCAGCAGACCCCGGGGGCCCAGCACAGATACGCAGTATTTT.

This chain uses TRBV5-1 with TRBJ2-2, with TRBD2 matching over 7 bases. Germline V gene data show CDR1 as SGHRS and CDR2 as YFSETQ. The length of the CDR3 is 16 residues. The J segment lost 1 base and the V segment lost 3 bases, leaving 6 bases of the junction unmatched. CDR3 loop: CASSWEGHRNTGELFF. The CDR3 coding sequence is TGCGCCAGCAGCTGGGAGGGCCATAGGAACACCGGGGAGCTGTTTTTT.

This clonotype was observed a handful of times. The V and J genes are TRBV3-1 and TRBJ2-7; the D gene is possibly TRBD2 (5 bases). Germline assignment: CDR1 LGHDT and CDR2 YNNKEL (reference sequence). The CDR3 is 16 amino acids. Between the trimmed V and J ends, which lost 5 bases and 4 bases, there was a span of 21 bases. The CDR3 coding sequence is TGTGCCAGCAGCTCCCGAGGGAGCGCTATCAGATACGAGCAGTACTTC. It is translated as CASSSRGSAIRYEQYF.

J is TRBJ2-5 and V is TRBV28; D is undetermined. Trimming stripped 11 bases from V and 3 bases from J, with 16 bases between. This CDR3 contains 13 residues. The V gene's germline CDR1 is MDHEN and CDR2 SYDVKM. The chain's CDR3 is CAGNRAAEETQYF. CDR3 sequence (DNA): TGTGCCGGAAACCGGGCAGCCGAAGAGACCCAGTACTTC. Complete variable domain (other parts from reference TRBV28 and TRBJ2-5): DVKVTQSSRYLVKRTGEKVFLECVQDMDHENMFWYRQDPGLGLRLIYFSYDVKMKEKGDIPEGYSVSREKKERFSLILESASTNQTSMYLCAGNRAAEETQYFGPGTRLLVL.

This clonotype was counted only a few times. V usage is TRBV30 and J usage is TRBJ1-2, with D unresolved. CDR3 size: 13 residues. Germline V gene lookup returns CDR1 GTSNPN and CDR2 SVGIG (reference sequence). Trimming removed 1 base from V and 4 bases from J, with 10 bases in between. The CDR3 is CAWSATLTYGYTF. The CDR3 DNA follows: TGTGCCTGGAGTGCCACACTAACCTATGGCTACACCTTC.

The gene calls are TRBV6-5 and TRBJ1-6; D gene ambiguous. Germline lookup yields CDR1 MNHEY and CDR2 SVGAGI. The CDR3 has 15 residues. V was trimmed by 0 bases and J by 7 bases, leaving 10 bases between them. This CDR3 reads CASSYSGRRNSPLHF. CDR3 bases: TGTGCCAGCAGTTACTCCGGCAGAAGGAATTCACCCCTCCACTTT.

This clonotype was counted only a few times. The V call is TRBV12-3 or TRBV12-4, the J call TRBJ2-1, with TRBD1 matching over 9 bases. V gave up 5 bases and J gave up 14 bases; unmatched junction bases: 7. This CDR3 contains 12 residues. CDR3 coding DNA: TGTGCCAGCAGTGAAAGGGGGACAGGGAAGTTCTTC. Its protein product is CASSERGTGKFF.

This clonotype was observed at least ten times. The V call is TRBV7-9, the J call TRBJ2-5, with 8 bases aligning to TRBD2. V was clipped by 2 bases and J by 5 bases; unmatched bases: 4. The CDR3 extends over 14 amino acids. Germline V gene lookup returns CDR1 SEHNR and CDR2 FQNEAQ (reference sequence). The CDR3 spells CASSLSSGMETQYF. The CDR3 bases are TGTGCCAGCAGCTTAAGTAGCGGGATGGAGACCCAGTACTTC.

V usage is TRBV5-1 and J usage is TRBJ1-1; the D is unclear. The CDR3 extends over 15 amino acids. Germline V gives CDR1 SGHRS, CDR2 YFSETQ. Trimming pared 4 bases from V and 3 bases from J, leaving 16 bases between. The CDR3 region has the DNA TGCGCCAGCAGCAACCCCGCCCAGAGGGACACTGAAGCTTTCTTT. Its translation is CASSNPAQRDTEAFF. Combining the CDR3 with reference TRBV5-1 and TRBJ1-1 gives the whole variable domain KAGVTQTPRYLIKTRGQQVTLSCSPISGHRSVSWYQQTPGQGLQFLFEYFSETQRNKGNFPGRFSGRQFSNSRSEMNVSTLELGDSALYLCASSNPAQRDTEAFFGQGTRLTVV.

This clonotype was seen a handful of times. V usage is TRBV5-8 and J usage is TRBJ2-7, with D perhaps TRBD2 (5 bases). With 6 bases removed from V and 6 bases from J, the gap between germline ends came to 10 bases. The CDR3 is 11 amino acids. Germline V gives CDR1 SGHTS, CDR2 YDEGEE. In DNA, the CDR3 is TGTGCCAGCACCCGGGCGGGCGAGCAGTACTTC. Its protein is CASTRAGEQYF. Together with reference TRBV5-8 and TRBJ2-7, the CDR3 gives the full variable domain: EAGVTQSPTHLIKTRGQQATLRCSPISGHTSVYWYQQALGLGLQFLLWYDEGEERNRGNFPPRFSGRQFPNYSSELNVNALELEDSALYLCASTRAGEQYFGPGTRLTVT.

This clonotype was seen more than once but under ten times. The chain has TRBV12-3 or TRBV12-4 and TRBJ2-7; 9 nucleotides line up with TRBD1. This CDR3 contains 15 residues. With 5 bases clipped from V and 2 bases from J, the junction kept 7 bases outside the gene matches. The CDR3 nucleotides are TGTGCCAGCAGTCATGACAGGGGGAGCCCCTACGAGCAGTACTTC. Translating gives CASSHDRGSPYEQYF.

This clonotype was recorded only once. The chain couples TRBV29-1 to TRBJ2-1, with 8 bases matching TRBD2. The DNA end favors TRBJ2-7, so the J call may be wrong. This CDR3 region has 16 residues. Germline V gives CDR1 SQVTM, CDR2 ANQGSEA. The CDR3 region is CSVQGLAAHSYNEQYF. CDR3 nucleotides: TGCAGCGTCCAAGGACTAGCCGCACACTCCTACAATGAGCAGTACTTC.

The chain employs TRBV12-3 or TRBV12-4 and TRBJ2-1, with 9 bases matching TRBD2. This CDR3 is built from 14 residues. J was trimmed by 7 bases and V by 6 bases; bases with no gene match: 7. CDR3: CASRKGLAPNEQFF. The DNA of the CDR3 is TGTGCCAGCAGAAAGGGACTAGCACCAAATGAGCAGTTCTTC.

This clonotype was detected a few times. This chain joins TRBV14 and TRBJ2-7; D call uncertain. Germline-derived CDR1 and CDR2 are SGHDN and FVKESK. The V end was cut by 5 bases, the J end by 5 bases, with 22 bases between. This CDR3 is built from 16 residues. The CDR3 reads CASSTRGCLLFHEQYF. CDR3 bases: TGTGCCAGCAGCACCAGAGGATGCCTCCTGTTCCACGAGCAGTACTTC.

The chain carries TRBV5-1 and TRBJ2-3; 9 nucleotides match TRBD2. V trimming: 3 bases; J trimming: 3 bases; junction bases outside the gene matches: 8. Per the germline V gene, CDR1 is SGHRS and CDR2 is YFSETQ. The CDR3 runs 16 residues. The CDR3 DNA sequence: TGCGCCAGCAGCTCCACAGGAGCGGGAGGTACAGATACGCAGTATTTT. It codes for CASSSTGAGGTDTQYF.